These T cell receptor beta chains were read from a single sample in a study of T-cell memory formation after mild COVID-19. One entry per CDR3 protein results from TCRdb running MiXCR on the 5' RACE reads. Seen here are more than 200,000 distinct CDR3 sequences, about 15% observed once, and the top ten hold roughly 3.6%. The source material was PBMCs or a T cell subset sorted from them (not recorded which). All receptors come from a man aged 18 to 35 who had mild COVID-19 (a few samples of this study predate the infection). Cell type and time point are not known. Both conserved end residues are part of each CDR3. Each record gives: clone size, V gene, J gene, D gene, CDR3 protein, CDR3 DNA. The D gene is left open where the match is weak. A clone size is listed for some rows: how often the clone was seen (once, few, many), or a class if it is expanded.

size: few
V: TRBV5-1
J: TRBJ2-1
D: .
CDR3: CASSVDREQFF
DNA: TGCGCCAGCAGCGTGGACAGAGAGCAGTTCTTC

size: .
V: TRBV7-6
J: TRBJ1-1
D: .
CDR3: CASSRLGGRWDTEAFF
DNA: TGTGCCAGCAGCCGCTTGGGGGGGAGGTGGGACACTGAAGCTTTCTTT

size: .
V: TRBV7-2
J: TRBJ2-3
D: .
CDR3: CASSTQEGGLTDTQYF
DNA: TGTGCCAGCAGCACCCAGGAAGGGGGGCTCACAGATACGCAGTATTTT

size: .
V: TRBV24-1
J: TRBJ1-1
D: .
CDR3: CATSQSNTEAFF
DNA: TGTGCCACCAGTCAGAGTAACACTGAAGCTTTCTTT

size: .
V: TRBV6-1
J: TRBJ1-1
D: TRBD1
CDR3: CASRTRDRGTTEAFF
DNA: TGTGCCAGCAGGACCCGGGACAGGGGGACCACTGAAGCTTTCTTT

size: .
V: TRBV2
J: TRBJ2-2
D: TRBD1
CDR3: CASSVDRAGELFF
DNA: TGTGCCAGCAGCGTTGACAGGGCCGGGGAGCTGTTTTTT

size: few
V: TRBV3-1
J: TRBJ2-7
D: .
CDR3: CASSLGRGSYEQYF
DNA: TGTGCCAGCAGCCTCGGTAGGGGGTCCTACGAGCAGTACTTC

size: .
V: TRBV5-4
J: TRBJ1-1
D: .
CDR3: CATSRGGRDTEAFF
DNA: TGTGCCACCAGTCGCGGGGGTAGGGACACTGAAGCTTTCTTT

size: .
V: TRBV20-1
J: TRBJ1-3
D: .
CDR3: CSARGAWGTYSGNTIYF
DNA: TGCAGTGCCAGAGGGGCGTGGGGGACCTACTCTGGAAACACCATATATTTT

size: few
V: TRBV3-1
J: TRBJ1-2
D: .
CDR3: CASSPRQAPTYGYTF
DNA: TGTGCCAGCAGCCCCCGACAGGCGCCTACCTATGGCTACACCTTC

size: few
V: TRBV20-1
J: TRBJ1-1
D: .
CDR3: CSARTVTMNTEAFF
DNA: TGCAGTGCAAGGACAGTCACTATGAACACTGAAGCTTTCTTT

size: .
V: TRBV7-9
J: TRBJ1-3
D: .
CDR3: CASSHGRNSGNTIYF
DNA: TGTGCCAGCAGCCATGGACGGAACTCTGGAAACACCATATATTTT

size: .
V: TRBV5-1
J: TRBJ1-6
D: .
CDR3: CASSVGERGGNSPLHF
DNA: TGCGCCAGCAGCGTAGGGGAGAGGGGGGGCAATTCACCCCTCCACTTT

size: .
V: TRBV20-1
J: TRBJ1-6
D: .
CDR3: CSAPSSGSGMDSPLHF
DNA: TGCAGTGCTCCTTCATCGGGGTCAGGGATGGATTCACCCCTCCACTTT

size: .
V: TRBV7-2
J: TRBJ2-4
D: .
CDR3: CASSLDFSLAQNIQYF
DNA: TGTGCCAGCAGCTTGGATTTTTCCCTGGCCCAAAACATTCAGTACTTC

size: few
V: TRBV24-1
J: TRBJ2-3
D: .
CDR3: CATSDSSGSGDTQYF
DNA: TGTGCCACCAGTGATTCGTCGGGGTCCGGGGATACGCAGTATTTT

size: few
V: TRBV7-9
J: TRBJ2-7
D: .
CDR3: CASSLGGPSSYEQYF
DNA: TGTGCCAGCAGCTTAGGGGGCCCCAGCTCCTACGAGCAGTACTTC

size: many
V: TRBV4-2
J: TRBJ2-6
D: .
CDR3: CASSQGDTSGANVLTF
DNA: TGTGCCAGCAGCCAGGGGGACACCTCTGGGGCCAACGTCCTGACTTTC

size: few
V: TRBV19
J: TRBJ2-2
D: .
CDR3: CASVSRGSTGELFF
DNA: TGTGCCAGTGTTTCCAGGGGAAGCACCGGGGAGCTGTTTTTT

size: .
V: TRBV12-5
J: TRBJ1-3
D: .
CDR3: CASGSGDGGNTIYF
DNA: TGTGCTAGTGGCTCCGGGGACGGCGGAAACACCATATATTTT

size: .
V: TRBV7-9
J: TRBJ2-7
D: TRBD2
CDR3: CASSPGTSNEQYF
DNA: TGTGCCAGCAGCCCAGGGACTAGCAACGAGCAGTACTTC

size: few
V: TRBV7-2
J: TRBJ2-1
D: TRBD1
CDR3: CASSLRYGGTGIYNEQFF
DNA: TGTGCCAGCAGCTTACGGTATGGAGGGACAGGGATCTACAATGAGCAGTTCTTC

size: .
V: TRBV7-9
J: TRBJ2-3
D: TRBD1
CDR3: CASSWQGGTDTQYF
DNA: TGTGCCAGCAGCTGGCAGGGGGGCACAGATACGCAGTATTTT

size: .
V: TRBV12-3/TRBV12-4
J: TRBJ2-5
D: .
CDR3: CASRAANQETQYF
DNA: TGTGCCAGCAGGGCCGCCAACCAAGAGACCCAGTACTTC

size: few
V: TRBV24-1
J: TRBJ2-2
D: TRBD1
CDR3: CATSDPDRGLHTGELFF
DNA: TGTGCCACCAGTGACCCCGACAGGGGCCTACACACCGGGGAGCTGTTTTTT

size: .
V: TRBV6-2/TRBV6-3
J: TRBJ2-2
D: .
CDR3: CAGQGTNTGELFF
DNA: TGTGCCGGGCAGGGAACAAACACCGGGGAGCTGTTTTTT

size: .
V: TRBV29-1
J: TRBJ2-1
D: .
CDR3: CSARDNPSSYNEQFF
DNA: TGCAGCGCCCGGGACAACCCAAGCTCCTACAATGAGCAGTTCTTC

size: many
V: TRBV12-3/TRBV12-4
J: TRBJ2-3
D: .
CDR3: CASSSPRQGQGDTQYF
DNA: TGTGCCAGCAGTTCGCCCAGGCAGGGACAAGGAGATACGCAGTATTTT

size: .
V: TRBV20-1
J: TRBJ2-3
D: .
CDR3: CSARGDPGFPQYF
DNA: TGCAGTGCTAGGGGTGATCCAGGGTTTCCGCAGTATTTT

size: .
V: TRBV12-3/TRBV12-4
J: TRBJ2-2
D: TRBD1
CDR3: CASSSLSTGVHTGELFF
DNA: TGTGCCAGCAGTTCTCTCTCGACAGGGGTCCACACCGGGGAGCTGTTTTTT

size: few
V: TRBV10-3
J: TRBJ2-7
D: .
CDR3: CAISAKLEQYF
DNA: TGTGCCATCAGCGCGAAGTTGGAGCAGTACTTC

size: few
V: TRBV10-3
J: TRBJ2-6
D: TRBD2
CDR3: CAISLGLAGANVLTF
DNA: TGTGCCATCAGCCTCGGACTAGCCGGGGCCAACGTCCTGACTTTC

size: .
V: TRBV27
J: TRBJ1-6
D: .
CDR3: CASSVLRGSSYNSPLHF
DNA: TGTGCCAGCAGTGTCCTCAGGGGCAGCTCCTATAATTCACCCCTCCACTTT

size: .
V: TRBV3-1
J: TRBJ1-5
D: TRBD1
CDR3: CASSQGGGSDQPQHF
DNA: TGTGCCAGCAGCCAAGGAGGGGGCTCGGATCAGCCCCAGCATTTT

size: .
V: TRBV5-1
J: TRBJ2-5
D: TRBD2
CDR3: CASGPAGVPETQYF
DNA: TGCGCCAGCGGCCCGGCGGGGGTTCCGGAGACCCAGTACTTC

size: many
V: TRBV12-3/TRBV12-4
J: TRBJ1-1
D: TRBD1
CDR3: CASSSQGVGTEAFF
DNA: TGTGCCAGCAGTTCACAGGGGGTCGGCACTGAAGCTTTCTTT

size: few
V: TRBV7-8
J: TRBJ1-4
D: .
CDR3: CASSPRGGVDHEKLFF
DNA: TGTGCCAGCAGCCCAAGGGGGGGCGTAGATCATGAAAAACTGTTTTTT

size: few
V: TRBV7-9
J: TRBJ2-2
D: .
CDR3: CASSFASRAGELFF
DNA: TGTGCCAGCAGCTTCGCCTCTAGGGCCGGGGAGCTGTTTTTT

size: few
V: TRBV4-3
J: TRBJ1-3
D: .
CDR3: CASSQGEASGNTIYF
DNA: TGCGCCAGCAGCCAAGGGGAGGCCTCTGGAAACACCATATATTTT

size: .
V: TRBV5-1
J: TRBJ1-1
D: TRBD1
CDR3: CASSGGTAEAFF
DNA: TGCGCCAGCAGCGGCGGGACAGCTGAAGCTTTCTTT

size: few
V: TRBV28
J: TRBJ1-6
D: .
CDR3: CASKEHYNSPLHF
DNA: TGTGCCAGCAAGGAGCATTATAATTCACCCCTCCACTTT

size: .
V: TRBV5-5
J: TRBJ2-6
D: TRBD1
CDR3: CASSGTGRSGANVLTF
DNA: TGTGCCAGCAGCGGGACAGGGAGGTCTGGGGCCAACGTCCTGACTTTC

size: .
V: TRBV7-2
J: TRBJ1-5
D: .
CDR3: CASSLASGHSRRDSNQPQHF
DNA: TGTGCCAGCAGCTTAGCATCGGGACACTCCAGACGGGATAGCAATCAGCCCCAGCATTTT

size: few
V: TRBV15
J: TRBJ2-3
D: TRBD2
CDR3: CATSSPLAGGDTQYF
DNA: TGTGCCACCAGCAGTCCACTAGCGGGAGGAGATACGCAGTATTTT

size: .
V: TRBV10-1
J: TRBJ2-3
D: .
CDR3: CASSGIGTQYF
DNA: TGCGCCAGCAGTGGAATTGGTACGCAGTATTTT

size: .
V: TRBV5-5
J: TRBJ2-3
D: TRBD2
CDR3: CASSPLGLVSSDTQYF
DNA: TGTGCCAGCAGCCCATTGGGACTAGTCTCATCCGATACGCAGTATTTT

size: .
V: TRBV9
J: TRBJ2-2
D: .
CDR3: CASSVNAVANTGELFF
DNA: TGTGCCAGCAGCGTAAATGCGGTGGCGAACACCGGGGAGCTGTTTTTT

size: .
V: TRBV12-3/TRBV12-4
J: TRBJ1-5
D: .
CDR3: CASSKTFTQPQHF
DNA: TGTGCCAGCAGTAAGACTTTTACTCAGCCCCAGCATTTT

size: few
V: TRBV6-2/TRBV6-3
J: TRBJ2-3
D: TRBD1
CDR3: CASSWDRDDTDTQYF
DNA: TGTGCCAGCAGTTGGGACAGGGATGATACAGATACGCAGTATTTT

size: few
V: TRBV7-3
J: TRBJ2-3
D: TRBD1
CDR3: CASSRDRSTDTQYF
DNA: TGTGCCAGCAGCAGGGACAGGAGCACAGATACGCAGTATTTT

size: many
V: TRBV7-3
J: TRBJ2-2
D: .
CDR3: CASSLSGESGELFF
DNA: TGTGCCAGCAGCTTGTCAGGGGAATCCGGGGAGCTGTTTTTT

size: .
V: TRBV11-2
J: TRBJ2-1
D: .
CDR3: CASSFAQGTLYNEQFF
DNA: TGTGCCAGCAGCTTCGCTCAGGGGACACTATACAATGAGCAGTTCTTC

size: .
V: TRBV4-1
J: TRBJ2-4
D: .
CDR3: CASSQGPGQWIAKNIQYF
DNA: TGCGCCAGCAGCCAAGGGCCCGGACAATGGATCGCCAAAAACATTCAGTACTTC

size: .
V: TRBV2
J: TRBJ2-3
D: TRBD2
CDR3: CASSETSGTDTQYF
DNA: TGTGCCAGCAGTGAGACTAGCGGTACAGATACGCAGTATTTT

size: .
V: TRBV7-9
J: TRBJ1-2
D: .
CDR3: CASSHRTGHGGGGYTF
DNA: TGTGCCAGCAGCCACCGAACGGGACACGGAGGTGGGGGCTACACCTTC